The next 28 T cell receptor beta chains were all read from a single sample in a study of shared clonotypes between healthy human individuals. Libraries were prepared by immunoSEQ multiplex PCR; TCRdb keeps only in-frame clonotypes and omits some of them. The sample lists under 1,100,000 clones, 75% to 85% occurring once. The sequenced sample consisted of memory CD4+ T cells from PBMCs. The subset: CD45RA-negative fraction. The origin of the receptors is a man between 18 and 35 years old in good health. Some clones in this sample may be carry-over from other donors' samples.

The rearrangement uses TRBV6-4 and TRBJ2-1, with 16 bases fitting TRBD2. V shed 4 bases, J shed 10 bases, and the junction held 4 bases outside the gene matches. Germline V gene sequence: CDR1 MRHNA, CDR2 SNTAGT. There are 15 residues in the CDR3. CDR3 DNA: TGTGCCAGCAGTGCCGGGACTAGCGGGGGGGGAGAGCAGTTCTTC. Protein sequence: CASSAGTSGGGEQFF.

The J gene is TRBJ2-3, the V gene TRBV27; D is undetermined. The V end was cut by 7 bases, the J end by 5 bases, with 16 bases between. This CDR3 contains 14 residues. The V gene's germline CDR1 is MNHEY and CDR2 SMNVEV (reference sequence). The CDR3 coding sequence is TGTGCCAGCATTGCCTTGGGTTCTGAAGATACGCAGTATTTT. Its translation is CASIALGSEDTQYF.

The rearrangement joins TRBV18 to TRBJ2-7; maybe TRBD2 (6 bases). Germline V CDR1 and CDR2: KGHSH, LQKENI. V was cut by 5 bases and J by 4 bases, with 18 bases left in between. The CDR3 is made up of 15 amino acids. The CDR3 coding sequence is TGTGCCAGCTCAAACAAGGGGACCCGGGGGTACGAGCAGTACTTC. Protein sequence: CASSNKGTRGYEQYF.

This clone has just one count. In nucleotides, the CDR3 is TGTGCTAGTGGTTTGGACGGAATCACTGAAGCTTTCTTT. This codes for CASGLDGITEAFF. The chain has TRBV12-5 and TRBJ1-1; D is undetermined. The CDR3 sequence is 13 residues long. V lost 1 base, J lost 4 bases, and 7 bases lay in between. Germline V CDR1 and CDR2: LGHNT, FRNRAP.

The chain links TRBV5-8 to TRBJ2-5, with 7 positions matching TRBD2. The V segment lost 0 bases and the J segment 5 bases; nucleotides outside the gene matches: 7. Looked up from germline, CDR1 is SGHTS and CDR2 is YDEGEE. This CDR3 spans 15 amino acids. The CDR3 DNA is TGTGCCAGCAGCTTGGTGGGAGGGCCGTCGGAGACCCAGTACTTC. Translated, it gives CASSLVGGPSETQYF. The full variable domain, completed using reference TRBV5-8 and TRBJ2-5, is EAGVTQSPTHLIKTRGQQATLRCSPISGHTSVYWYQQALGLGLQFLLWYDEGEERNRGNFPPRFSGRQFPNYSSELNVNALELEDSALYLCASSLVGGPSETQYFGPGTRLLVL.

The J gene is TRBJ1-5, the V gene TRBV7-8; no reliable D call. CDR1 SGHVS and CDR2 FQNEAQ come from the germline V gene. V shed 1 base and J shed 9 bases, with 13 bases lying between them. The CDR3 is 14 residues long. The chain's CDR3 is CASSLGPGFGPQHF. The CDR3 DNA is TGTGCCAGCAGCTTAGGACCCGGGTTCGGGCCCCAGCATTTT.

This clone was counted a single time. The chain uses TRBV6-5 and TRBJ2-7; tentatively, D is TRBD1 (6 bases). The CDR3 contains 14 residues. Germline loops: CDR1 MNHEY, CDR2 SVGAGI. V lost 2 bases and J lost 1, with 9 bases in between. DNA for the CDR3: TGTGCCAGCAGTTACGACAGGAAGTCCTACGAGCAGTACTTC. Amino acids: CASSYDRKSYEQYF.

CDR3 region: CASSRDRGSYEQYF. CDR3 nucleotide sequence: TGCGCCAGCAGCCGGGACAGGGGTTCCTACGAGCAGTACTTC. The V gene is TRBV4-3, the J gene TRBJ2-7; TRBD1 aligns across 10 bases. The trim removed 4 bases at V and 1 base at J, leaving 1 base unmatched. CDR1 and CDR2 (germline): LGHNA, YSLEER. The CDR3 consists of 14 residues.

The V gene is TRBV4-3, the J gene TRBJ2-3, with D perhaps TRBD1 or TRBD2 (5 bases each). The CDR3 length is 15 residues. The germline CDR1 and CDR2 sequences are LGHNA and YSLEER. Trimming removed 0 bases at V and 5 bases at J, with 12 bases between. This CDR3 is CASSQDTRGEDTQYF. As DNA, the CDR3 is TGCGCCAGCAGCCAAGATACGAGGGGAGAAGATACGCAGTATTTT.

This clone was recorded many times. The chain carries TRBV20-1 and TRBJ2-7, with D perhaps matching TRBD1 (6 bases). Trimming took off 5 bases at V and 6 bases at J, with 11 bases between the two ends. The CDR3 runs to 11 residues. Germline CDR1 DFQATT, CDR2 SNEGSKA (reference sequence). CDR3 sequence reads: CSAPDRLEQYF. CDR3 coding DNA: TGCAGTGCTCCCGACAGGCTCGAGCAGTACTTC.

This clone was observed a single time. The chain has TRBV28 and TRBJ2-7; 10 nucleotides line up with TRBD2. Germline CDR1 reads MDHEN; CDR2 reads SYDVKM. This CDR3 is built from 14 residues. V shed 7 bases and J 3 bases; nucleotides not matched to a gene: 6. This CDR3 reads CASTGTSAVYEQYF. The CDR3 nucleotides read TGTGCCAGCACCGGGACTAGCGCAGTCTACGAGCAGTACTTC.

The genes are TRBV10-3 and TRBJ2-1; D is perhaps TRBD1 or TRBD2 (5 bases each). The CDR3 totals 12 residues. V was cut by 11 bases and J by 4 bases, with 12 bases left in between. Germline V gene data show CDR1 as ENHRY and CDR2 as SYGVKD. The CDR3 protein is CAVAGTYNEQFF. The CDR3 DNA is TGTGCCGTCGCCGGGACGTACAATGAGCAGTTCTTC.

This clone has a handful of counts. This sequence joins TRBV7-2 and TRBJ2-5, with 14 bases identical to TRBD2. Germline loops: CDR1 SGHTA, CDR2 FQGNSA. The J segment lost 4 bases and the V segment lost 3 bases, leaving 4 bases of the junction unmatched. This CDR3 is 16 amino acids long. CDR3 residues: CASSLTSGRARETQYF. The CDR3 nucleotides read TGTGCCAGCAGCTTGACTAGCGGGAGGGCCCGAGAGACCCAGTACTTC. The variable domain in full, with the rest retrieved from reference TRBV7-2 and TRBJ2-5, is GAGVSQSPSNKVTEKGKDVELRCDPISGHTALYWYRQSLGQGLEFLIYFQGNSAPDKSGLPSDRFSAERTGGSVSTLTIQRTQQEDSAVYLCASSLTSGRARETQYFGPGTRLLVL.

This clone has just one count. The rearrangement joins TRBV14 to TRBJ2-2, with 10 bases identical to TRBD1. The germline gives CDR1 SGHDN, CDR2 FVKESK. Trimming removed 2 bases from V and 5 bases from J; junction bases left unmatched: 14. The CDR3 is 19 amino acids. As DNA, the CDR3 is TGTGCCAGCAGCCAAACTAGACAGGGGGCAACTTGGATGACCGGGGAGCTGTTTTTT. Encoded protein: CASSQTRQGATWMTGELFF.

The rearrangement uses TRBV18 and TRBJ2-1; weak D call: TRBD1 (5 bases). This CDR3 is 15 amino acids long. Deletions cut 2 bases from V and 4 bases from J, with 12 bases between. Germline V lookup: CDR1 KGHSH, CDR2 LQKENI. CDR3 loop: CASSPSQAGYNEQFF. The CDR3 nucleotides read TGTGCCAGCTCACCATCCCAGGCAGGGTACAATGAGCAGTTCTTC.

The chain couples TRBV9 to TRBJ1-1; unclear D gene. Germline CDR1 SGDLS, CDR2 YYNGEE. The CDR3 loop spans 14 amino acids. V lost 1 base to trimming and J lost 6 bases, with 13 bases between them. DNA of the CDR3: TGTGCCAGCAGCGTATTCGCTACCCCGTCTGAAGCTTTCTTT. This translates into CASSVFATPSEAFF. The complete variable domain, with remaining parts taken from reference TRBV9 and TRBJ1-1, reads DSGVTQTPKHLITATGQRVTLRCSPRSGDLSVYWYQQSLDQGLQFLIQYYNGEERAKGNILERFSAQQFPDLHSELNLSSLELGDSALYFCASSVFATPSEAFFGQGTRLTVV.

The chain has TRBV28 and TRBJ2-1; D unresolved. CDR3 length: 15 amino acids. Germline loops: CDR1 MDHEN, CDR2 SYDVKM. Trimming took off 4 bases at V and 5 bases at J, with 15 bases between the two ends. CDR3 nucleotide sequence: TGTGCCAGCAGTTACATTACCCCCGGAAACAATGAGCAGTTCTTC. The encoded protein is CASSYITPGNNEQFF.

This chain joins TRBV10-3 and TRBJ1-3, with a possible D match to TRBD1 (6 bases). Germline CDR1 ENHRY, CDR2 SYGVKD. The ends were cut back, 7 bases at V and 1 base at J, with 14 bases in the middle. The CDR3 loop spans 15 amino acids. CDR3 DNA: TGTGCCATCACGCAACAGGGAATGTCTGGAAACACCATATATTTT. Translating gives CAITQQGMSGNTIYF.

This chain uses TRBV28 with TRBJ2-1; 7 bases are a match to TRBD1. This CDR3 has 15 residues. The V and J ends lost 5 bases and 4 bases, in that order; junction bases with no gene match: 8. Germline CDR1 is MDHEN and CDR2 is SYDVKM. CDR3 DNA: TGTGCCAGCAGTCCATCGGGACAGACATACAATGAGCAGTTCTTC. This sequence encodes CASSPSGQTYNEQFF.

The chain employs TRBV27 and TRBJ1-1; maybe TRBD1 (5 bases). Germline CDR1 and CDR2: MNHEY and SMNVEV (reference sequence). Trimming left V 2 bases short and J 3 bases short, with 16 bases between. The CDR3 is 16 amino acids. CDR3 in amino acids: CASSLNSGTGYTEAFF. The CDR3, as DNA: TGTGCCAGCAGTTTAAACTCCGGGACGGGTTACACTGAAGCTTTCTTT.

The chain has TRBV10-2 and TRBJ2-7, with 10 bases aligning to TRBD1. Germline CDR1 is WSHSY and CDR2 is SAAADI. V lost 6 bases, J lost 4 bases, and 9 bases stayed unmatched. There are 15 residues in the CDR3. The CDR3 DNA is TGCGCCAGCAGCTCAGAGGACAGGGGGAAGTACGAGCAGTACTTC. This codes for CASSSEDRGKYEQYF.

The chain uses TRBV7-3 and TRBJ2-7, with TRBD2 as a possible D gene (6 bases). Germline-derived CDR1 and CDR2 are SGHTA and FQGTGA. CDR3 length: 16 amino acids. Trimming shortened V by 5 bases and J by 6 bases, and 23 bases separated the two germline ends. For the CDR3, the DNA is TGTGCCAGCAGCGCCCAGAGCCGGGACTCCGGGGCCGAGCAGTACTTC. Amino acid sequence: CASSAQSRDSGAEQYF.

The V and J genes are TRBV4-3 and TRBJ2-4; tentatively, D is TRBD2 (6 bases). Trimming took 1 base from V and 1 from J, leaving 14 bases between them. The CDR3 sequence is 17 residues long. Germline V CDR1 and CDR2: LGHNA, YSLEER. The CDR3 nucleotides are TGCGCCAGCAGCCAAGGGTACCGGGACTGGGCCAAAAACATTCAGTACTTC. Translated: CASSQGYRDWAKNIQYF.

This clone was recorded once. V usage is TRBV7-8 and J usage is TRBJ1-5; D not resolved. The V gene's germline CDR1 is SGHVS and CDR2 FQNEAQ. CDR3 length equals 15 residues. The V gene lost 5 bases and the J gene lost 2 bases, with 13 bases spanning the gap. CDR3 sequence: CASSPGGNGNQPQHF. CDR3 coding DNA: TGTGCCAGCAGCCCTGGTGGGAACGGCAATCAGCCCCAGCATTTT.

The CDR3 region is CASSWTVETEAFF. The CDR3, as DNA: TGTGCCAGCAGTTGGACAGTAGAGACTGAAGCTTTCTTT. The J gene is TRBJ1-1, the V gene TRBV6-6; the D gene is possibly TRBD1 (6 bases). V was cut by 4 bases and J by 5 bases, with 11 bases left in between. CDR1 and CDR2 from the germline V gene are MNHNY and SVGAGI (reference sequence). The CDR3 extends over 13 amino acids.

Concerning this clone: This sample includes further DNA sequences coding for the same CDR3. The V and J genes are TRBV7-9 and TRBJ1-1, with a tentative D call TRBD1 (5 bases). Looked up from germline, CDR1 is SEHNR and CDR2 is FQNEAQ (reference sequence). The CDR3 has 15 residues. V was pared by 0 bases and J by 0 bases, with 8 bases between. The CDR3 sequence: CASSLAGTLNTEAFF. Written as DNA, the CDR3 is TGTGCCAGCAGCTTAGCGGGGACGTTGAACACTGAAGCTTTCTTT.

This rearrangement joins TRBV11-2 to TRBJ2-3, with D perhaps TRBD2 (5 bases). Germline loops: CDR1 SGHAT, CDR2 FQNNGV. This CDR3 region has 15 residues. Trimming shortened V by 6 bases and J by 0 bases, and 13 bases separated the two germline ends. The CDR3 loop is CASSLLSASTDTQYF. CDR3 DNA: TGTGCCAGCAGTCTCCTTAGCGCTAGCACAGATACGCAGTATTTT.

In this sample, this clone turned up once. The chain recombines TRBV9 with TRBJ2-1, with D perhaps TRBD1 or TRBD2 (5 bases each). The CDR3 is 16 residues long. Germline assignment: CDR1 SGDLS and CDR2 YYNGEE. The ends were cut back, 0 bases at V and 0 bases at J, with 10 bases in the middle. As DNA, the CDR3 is TGTGCCAGCAGCGTAGTCGGGACCACCTCCTACAATGAGCAGTTCTTC. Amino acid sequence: CASSVVGTTSYNEQFF.